This passage covers 21 T cell receptor beta chains from one sample sequenced in a study of graft-versus-host responses after intestinal transplantation. TCRdb's copy holds only in-frame clones and misses some; the assay was immunoSEQ multiplex PCR. There are tens of thousands of clones in the sample; roughly 92% occur only once, and about 6.7% lies in the top ten. The sample in question was bone marrow, obtained 700 to 750 days after intestinal transplantation. All receptors derive from a human patient who received an intestinal transplant, so some T cells may come from the graft donor.

The gene calls are TRBV9 and TRBJ2-3; D remains ambiguous. V shed 3 bases and J shed 5 bases, with 16 bases lying between them. The V gene's germline CDR1 is SGDLS and CDR2 YYNGEE. This CDR3 has 15 amino acids. The CDR3: CASSAGPTKVDTQYF. As DNA, the CDR3 is TGTGCCAGCAGCGCCGGGCCCACAAAGGTAGATACGCAGTATTTT.

The chain employs TRBV5-1 and TRBJ1-2; possible D gene TRBD1, 5 bases. Looked up from germline, CDR1 is SGHRS and CDR2 is YFSETQ. This CDR3 contains 13 residues. Trimming pared 2 bases from V and 4 bases from J, leaving 9 bases between. CDR3 in DNA: TGCGCCAGCAGCTTCGGGCAGGGCTATGGCTACACCTTC. Protein: CASSFGQGYGYTF. The complete variable domain, with remaining parts taken from reference TRBV5-1 and TRBJ1-2, reads KAGVTQTPRYLIKTRGQQVTLSCSPISGHRSVSWYQQTPGQGLQFLFEYFSETQRNKGNFPGRFSGRQFSNSRSEMNVSTLELGDSALYLCASSFGQGYGYTFGSGTRLTVV.

This chain connects TRBV18 to TRBJ2-7; TRBD2 matches 7 bases. The CDR3 spans 13 residues. CDR1 and CDR2 (germline): KGHSH, LQKENI. V lost 4 bases to trimming and J lost 6 bases; unmatched junction nucleotides: 6. This chain's CDR3 is CASSRDYDSEQYF. The DNA of the CDR3 is TGTGCCAGCTCACGGGACTATGATTCCGAGCAGTACTTC.

The CDR3 loop reads CASSYSARGHEQYF. The CDR3 bases are TGTGCCAGCAGTTACTCCGCCAGGGGGCACGAGCAGTACTTC. This chain joins TRBV6-5 and TRBJ2-7, with 8 bases identical to TRBD1. Germline V lookup: CDR1 MNHEY, CDR2 SVGAGI. V trimming: 0 bases; J trimming: 5 bases; junction bases outside the gene matches: 3. The CDR3 contains 14 residues.

The rearrangement joins TRBV11-2 to TRBJ2-2; D gene uncertain. Germline CDR1 reads SGHAT; CDR2 reads FQNNGV. This CDR3 is built from 15 residues. V was clipped by 3 bases and J by 3 bases, with 11 bases between them. This CDR3 is CASSLAPSDTGELFF. CDR3 bases: TGTGCCAGCAGCTTGGCCCCCTCAGACACCGGGGAGCTGTTTTTT.

The chain is built from TRBV30 and TRBJ2-7, with TRBD2 matching over 12 bases. V shed 0 bases, J shed 1 base, and the junction held 22 bases outside the gene matches. Germline V gives CDR1 GTSNPN, CDR2 SVGIG (reference sequence). The CDR3 loop spans 22 amino acids. The CDR3 DNA sequence: TGTGCCTGGAGTGTACCCCGACTAGCGGGAGAGGTTCCCCATTATCCTTCCTACGAGCAGTACTTC. This encodes CAWSVPRLAGEVPHYPSYEQYF.

The DNA for the CDR3 is TGTGCCAGCAGTGGGCAGAGTCGTGGGAGAAGGGGCACCGGGGAGCTGTTTTTT. Amino acids: CASSGQSRGRRGTGELFF. The J gene is TRBJ2-2, the V gene TRBV25-1, with D perhaps assigned TRBD1 or TRBD2 (5 bases each). The CDR3 consists of 18 residues. V was trimmed by 4 bases and J by 4 bases, leaving 22 bases between them. Germline V gene data show CDR1 as MGHDK and CDR2 as SYGVNS.

V gene TRBV5-1 combines with J gene TRBJ2-2; D unresolved. V lost 0 bases and J lost 4, with 7 bases in between. Germline V gene data show CDR1 as SGHRS and CDR2 as YFSETQ. The CDR3 loop spans 14 amino acids. CDR3 DNA: TGCGCCAGCAGCTTGGCTCAATCCACCGGGGAGCTGTTTTTT. Translating it yields CASSLAQSTGELFF.

The chain carries TRBV5-6 and TRBJ1-2; 9 nucleotides agree with TRBD1. The V segment lost 4 bases and the J segment 8 bases; nucleotides outside the gene matches: 6. Germline CDR1 reads SGHDT; CDR2 reads YYEEEE. The CDR3 loop spans 13 amino acids. In DNA form, the CDR3 reads TGTGCCAGCAGCCCCGGACAGGGGACCGGCTACACCTTC. It codes for CASSPGQGTGYTF.

The V and J genes are TRBV28 and TRBJ2-3, with D possibly matching TRBD2 (6 bases). The CDR3 has 15 residues. Trimming removed 2 bases at V and 2 bases at J, with 11 bases between. Germline lookup yields CDR1 MDHEN and CDR2 SYDVKM. DNA for the CDR3: TGTGCCAGCAGTTTACTGCAACTAGCCACAGATACGCAGTATTTT. It is translated as CASSLLQLATDTQYF.

The genes are TRBV29-1 and TRBJ1-2; D possibly corresponds to TRBD1 (5 bases). The V gene lost 4 bases and the J gene lost 4 bases, with 13 bases spanning the gap. The V gene's germline CDR1 is SQVTM and CDR2 ANQGSEA. The CDR3 sequence is 13 residues long. CDR3 in amino acids: CSVARSGGYGYTF. In DNA, the CDR3 is TGCAGCGTTGCTCGGTCGGGGGGCTATGGCTACACCTTC.

The chain couples TRBV11-1 to TRBJ2-7; possible D gene TRBD1, 5 bases. Germline V CDR1 and CDR2: SGHAT, FQDESV (reference sequence). V was cut by 7 bases and J by 1 base, with 14 bases left in between. The CDR3 consists of 14 residues. The CDR3 sequence is CASTLGTGSYEQYF. CDR3 DNA: TGTGCCAGCACATTAGGAACAGGATCCTACGAGCAGTACTTC. Combining the CDR3 with reference TRBV11-1 and TRBJ2-7 gives the whole variable domain EAEVAQSPRYKITEKSQAVAFWCDPISGHATLYWYRQILGQGPELLVQFQDESVVDDSQLPKDRFSAERLKGVDSTLKIQPAELGDSAMYLCASTLGTGSYEQYFGPGTRLTVT.

The rearrangement joins TRBV28 to TRBJ1-5, with no clear D. Germline V gene sequence: CDR1 MDHEN, CDR2 SYDVKM. The CDR3 extends over 13 amino acids. Between the trimmed V and J ends, which lost 7 bases and 2 bases, there was a span of 9 bases. The CDR3: CASMRVRNQPQHF. The CDR3 coding sequence is TGTGCCAGCATGAGGGTTCGCAATCAGCCCCAGCATTTT.

This clone appeared a few times. This chain uses TRBV7-3 with TRBJ2-5; the D call may be TRBD1 or TRBD2 (5 bases each). CDR3 length: 13 amino acids. V gave up 5 bases and J gave up 1 base, with 8 bases separating them. From germline, CDR1 is SGHTA and CDR2 FQGTGA. Here the CDR3 reads CASSQGPQETQYF. As DNA, the CDR3 is TGTGCCAGCAGCCAGGGACCCCAAGAGACCCAGTACTTC.

The chain is built from TRBV5-1 and TRBJ2-7, with D possibly matching TRBD1 (6 bases). From germline, CDR1 is SGHRS and CDR2 YFSETQ. The CDR3 runs 13 residues. With 5 bases removed from V and 0 bases from J, the gap between germline ends came to 9 bases. The CDR3 DNA is TGCGCCAGCAGTGGACAGAGCTCCTACGAGCAGTACTTC. It encodes CASSGQSSYEQYF.

This chain connects TRBV5-4 to TRBJ2-7, with 9 bases that match TRBD1. Germline CDR1 is SGHNT and CDR2 is YYREEE (reference sequence). The CDR3 totals 17 residues. The ends lost 2 bases at V and 0 bases at J; junction bases unmatched: 9. The CDR3 coding sequence is TGTGCCAGCAGCTTTGCCGGGACAGGGCTGGGCTCCTACGAGCAGTACTTC. This encodes CASSFAGTGLGSYEQYF.

The chain couples TRBV11-2 to TRBJ2-1, with unresolved D. Germline V gives CDR1 SGHAT, CDR2 FQNNGV. The germline V and J ends were trimmed by 5 bases and 1 base, with 12 bases remaining between them. CDR3 length equals 15 residues. The DNA for the CDR3 is TGTGCCAGCAGCCTGGACGGGCCATCCTACAATGAGCAGTTCTTC. Residues: CASSLDGPSYNEQFF.

This chain joins TRBV6-6 and TRBJ2-1; D could derive from TRBD1 or TRBD2 (6 bases each). Trimming left V 3 bases short and J 5 bases short, with 14 bases between. This CDR3 comprises 15 residues. Per the germline V gene, CDR1 is MNHNY and CDR2 is SVGAGI (reference sequence). For the CDR3, the DNA is TGTGCCAGCAGTTATGAAGGGGGGATCAACAATGAGCAGTTCTTC. It codes for CASSYEGGINNEQFF.

This chain links TRBV6-1 with TRBJ1-2; tentatively, D is TRBD1 (5 bases). V lost 5 bases, J lost 8 bases, and 18 bases lay in between. Per germline, CDR1 MNHNS and CDR2 SASEGT. The CDR3 is 14 residues long. The CDR3 spells CASSWTQGSLGYTF. In nucleotides, the CDR3 is TGTGCCAGCAGTTGGACTCAGGGCTCGCTAGGCTACACCTTC.

This clone was seen only once. V usage is TRBV7-9 and J usage is TRBJ1-1; D not resolved. The ends were cut back, 5 bases at V and 5 bases at J, with 18 bases in the middle. Germline V gene lookup returns CDR1 SEHNR and CDR2 FQNEAQ (reference sequence). This CDR3 region has 15 residues. CDR3 region: CASSAASGSVTEAFF. The CDR3 DNA is TGTGCCAGCAGCGCGGCCAGCGGGTCGGTGACTGAAGCTTTCTTT.

The V and J genes are TRBV28 and TRBJ2-7; 9 nucleotides match TRBD1. This CDR3 contains 15 residues. Germline values: CDR1 MDHEN, CDR2 SYDVKM. V lost 5 bases to trimming and J lost 6 bases; unmatched junction nucleotides: 11. The CDR3 is CASSPSPGQGGEQYF. The CDR3 coding sequence is TGTGCCAGCAGTCCCTCGCCGGGACAGGGAGGCGAGCAGTACTTC.